This is a list of T cell receptor beta chains from one sample in a study of cytomegalovirus exposure and HLA in healthy donors. TCRdb keeps only in-frame clones here, not all; method: immunoSEQ multiplex PCR. The top ten hold about 0.85% of the sample, which has 280,000 or so clones, roughly 90% seen once. Input material: PBMCs. These receptors came from a woman in her late teens or twenties in good health and CMV-seronegative. Each CDR3 is given without its conserved first and last residue. Each record gives: D gene, clone size, J gene, V gene, CDR3 protein. A D gene is named only where the DNA matches it firmly. Only some rows state a clone size, as once, few, many or a class for expanded clones.

NA NA TRBJ2-7 TRBV10-3 AISVVAGAYEQY
TRBD1 once TRBJ2-7 TRBV11-2 ASSFSRRGRVGEQY
TRBD1 NA TRBJ2-5 TRBV27 ASSLNRQGVSETQY
TRBD2 NA TRBJ2-7 TRBV5-4 ASSPPSGSYEQY
NA once TRBJ1-5 TRBV27 ASRHTYSNQPQH
NA NA TRBJ1-2 TRBV30 AWSTSYDYGYT
NA NA TRBJ2-3 TRBV6-5 ASSSVPGLVTDTQY
TRBD1 NA TRBJ1-2 TRBV27 ASSSRQGSYGYT
NA NA TRBJ2-5 TRBV20-1 SGPKGETQY
TRBD1 NA TRBJ1-5 TRBV5-3 ARSIPGQGSHSNQPQH
TRBD1 NA TRBJ1-1 TRBV7-9 ASSLRGTGQTEAF
NA NA TRBJ1-5 TRBV19 ASSITAANQPQH
TRBD2 NA TRBJ2-5 TRBV30 AWSPPVGRGGETQY
TRBD2 NA TRBJ2-1 TRBV28 ASRTLAGHNEQF
NA NA TRBJ2-7 TRBV29-1 SVDGGPGGYNEQY
NA NA TRBJ2-1 TRBV28 ASSPLKTGSSYNEQF
NA NA TRBJ1-1 TRBV2 ASSTGLAEAF
NA NA TRBJ1-1 TRBV18 ASSPGRVERHTEAF
NA NA TRBJ2-5 TRBV9 ASSAYGVGGETQY
TRBD2 NA TRBJ2-7 TRBV27 ASSRGLASYEQY
NA NA TRBJ2-1 TRBV9 ASSPRRSSYNEQF
TRBD1 NA TRBJ1-1 TRBV2 ASSEARDRGNTEAF
TRBD1 NA TRBJ2-7 TRBV15 ATSGTVRSYEQY
NA NA TRBJ1-1 TRBV2 ASSEGEGPPSGAF
NA NA TRBJ1-1 TRBV6-5 ASSYKGTEAF
TRBD1 NA TRBJ2-7 TRBV18 ASSGTGPSYEQY
TRBD2 NA TRBJ2-5 TRBV5-4 ASSFGREGTQY
TRBD1 many TRBJ1-1 TRBV19 ASSGDRESSEAF
TRBD1 NA TRBJ1-2 TRBV5-1 ASSPRPITGGADYGYT
NA NA TRBJ2-7 TRBV6-5 ASSPGGSLDEQY
TRBD2 NA TRBJ2-5 TRBV5-1 ASSLEAGGPFVVVAQY
NA once TRBJ2-5 TRBV10-1 ATGSGAVGETQY
NA NA TRBJ1-5 TRBV19 ASSTATLRLGNQPQH
TRBD1 once TRBJ1-4 TRBV2 ASSPFTGTGDEKLF